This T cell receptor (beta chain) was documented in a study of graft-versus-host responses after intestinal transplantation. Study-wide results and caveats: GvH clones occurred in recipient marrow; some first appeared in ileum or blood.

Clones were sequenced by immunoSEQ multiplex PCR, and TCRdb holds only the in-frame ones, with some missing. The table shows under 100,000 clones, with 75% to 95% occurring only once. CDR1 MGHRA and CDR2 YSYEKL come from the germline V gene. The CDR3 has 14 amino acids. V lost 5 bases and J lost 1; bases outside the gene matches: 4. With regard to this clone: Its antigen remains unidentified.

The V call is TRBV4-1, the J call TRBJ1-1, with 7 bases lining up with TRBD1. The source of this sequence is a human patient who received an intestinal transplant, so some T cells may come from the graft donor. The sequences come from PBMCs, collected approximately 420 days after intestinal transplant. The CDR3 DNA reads TGCGCCAGCAGCGCCCGGACAGGGAACACTGAAGCTTTCTTT. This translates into CASSARTGNTEAFF.